The 13 T cell receptor beta chains below were found in one sample sequenced in a study of graft-versus-host responses after intestinal transplantation. Assay used: immunoSEQ multiplex PCR; TCRdb lists only in-frame clones, some missing. Here the sample spans 85,000 to 95,000 clones, just over 90% being singletons. Antigen specificity for these receptors is unknown. The sample was unstimulated CD8+ T cells sorted from spleen or lymph node cells, taken before intestinal transplant. The receptors shown here come from a human donor who received an intestinal transplant.

The chain links TRBV11-2 to TRBJ2-7, with no clear D. This CDR3 comprises 14 residues. Germline V gene lookup returns CDR1 SGHAT and CDR2 FQNNGV. The V gene lost 3 bases and the J gene lost 3 bases, with 12 bases spanning the gap. The CDR3 DNA reads TGTGCCAGCAGCTTGACCCACGGAGTCTACGAGCAGTACTTC. Translation gives CASSLTHGVYEQYF.

The CDR3 region has the DNA TGTGCCAGCAGCTTGTGGGGGGGCCGGGACATTCAGTACTTC. Its protein is CASSLWGGRDIQYF. The rearrangement uses TRBV5-6 and TRBJ2-4; maybe TRBD2 (7 bases). V lost 1 base, J lost 8 bases, and 13 bases lay in between. CDR3 length: 14 residues. The germline gives CDR1 SGHDT, CDR2 YYEEEE.

This chain connects TRBV7-9 to TRBJ2-3; 12 bases line up with TRBD1. V lost 4 bases, J lost 2 bases, and 7 bases stayed unmatched. From germline, CDR1 is SEHNR and CDR2 FQNEAQ (reference sequence). The length of the CDR3 is 17 residues. The CDR3 nucleotides are TGTGCCAGCAGCTCGGGACAGGGGGCGCCCCACACAGATACGCAGTATTTT. Translated, it gives CASSSGQGAPHTDTQYF.

V and J are TRBV9 and TRBJ2-1; 12 nucleotides line up with TRBD1. The V gene's germline CDR1 is SGDLS and CDR2 YYNGEE. The CDR3 spans 15 residues. With 3 bases clipped from V and 7 bases from J, the junction kept 5 bases outside the gene matches. CDR3 protein: CASSDGTGGRNEQFF. The CDR3 DNA sequence: TGTGCCAGCAGCGACGGGACAGGGGGCCGGAATGAGCAGTTCTTC. The entire variable domain, with the rest obtained from reference TRBV9 and TRBJ2-1, is as follows: DSGVTQTPKHLITATGQRVTLRCSPRSGDLSVYWYQQSLDQGLQFLIQYYNGEERAKGNILERFSAQQFPDLHSELNLSSLELGDSALYFCASSDGTGGRNEQFFGPGTRLTVL.

CDR3 region: CASSTGLAFYEQYF. CDR3 DNA sequence: TGTGCCAGCAGCACGGGACTAGCGTTCTACGAGCAGTACTTC. This chain uses TRBV7-2 with TRBJ2-7, with TRBD2 matching over 10 bases. The CDR3 runs 14 residues. The junction had 4 bases not matched to a gene; V was cut back by 5 bases and J by 3 bases. Looked up from germline, CDR1 is SGHTA and CDR2 is FQGNSA.

Here the CDR3 DNA reads TGTGCCAGCAGCGAACGGCCTAGCGGAGACGAGCAGTACTTC. This gives the protein CASSERPSGDEQYF. V and J are TRBV7-9 and TRBJ2-7; 7 positions agree with TRBD2. V shed 5 bases and J 5 bases; nucleotides not matched to a gene: 9. Germline loops: CDR1 SEHNR, CDR2 FQNEAQ (reference sequence). The CDR3 contains 14 residues.

CDR3 nucleotides: TGCGCCAGCAGCCCCGGAGGAGCCGTGACAACAAGCACAGATACGCAGTATTTT. Translating gives CASSPGGAVTTSTDTQYF. This chain joins TRBV4-1 and TRBJ2-3, with D possibly matching TRBD2 (5 bases). Trimming removed 4 bases from V and 0 bases from J, with 20 bases in between. This CDR3 spans 18 amino acids. The V gene's germline CDR1 is MGHRA and CDR2 YSYEKL.

The chain employs TRBV7-8 and TRBJ2-7; 13 nucleotides align to TRBD2. The germline V gene has CDR1 SGHVS and CDR2 FQNEAQ. V gave up 4 bases and J gave up 2 bases; unmatched junction bases: 5. The CDR3 contains 16 residues. CDR3 coding DNA: TGTGCCAGCAGCTCACTAGCGGGGGGGCCAGCCTACGAGCAGTACTTC. The encoded protein is CASSSLAGGPAYEQYF.

This chain links TRBV5-6 with TRBJ1-5, with 8 bases that match TRBD1. The length of the CDR3 is 15 residues. Germline V lookup: CDR1 SGHDT, CDR2 YYEEEE. Trimming removed 3 bases from V and 5 bases from J; junction bases left unmatched: 7. The CDR3 here is CASSSSDRGHQPQHF. CDR3 bases: TGTGCCAGCAGCTCATCAGACAGGGGACATCAGCCCCAGCATTTT. Full variable domain (rest looked up from reference TRBV5-6 and TRBJ1-5): DAGVTQSPTHLIKTRGQQVTLRCSPKSGHDTVSWYQQALGQGPQFIFQYYEEEERQRGNFPDRFSGHQFPNYSSELNVNALLLGDSALYLCASSSSDRGHQPQHFGDGTRLSIL.

CDR3 residues: CASSRQTGEKLFF. In nucleotides, the CDR3 is TGTGCCAGCAGCCGGCAGACGGGGGAAAAACTGTTTTTT. The rearrangement links TRBV11-3 to TRBJ1-4, with unresolved D. The CDR3 is 13 amino acids. V lost 5 bases and J 8 bases, leaving 12 bases between the germline ends. CDR1 is SGHNT, CDR2 YENEEA, per germline. The full variable domain, with the rest looked up from reference TRBV11-3 and TRBJ1-4, is EAGVVQSPRYKIIEKKQPVAFWCNPISGHNTLYWYLQNLGQGPELLIRYENEEAVDDSQLPKDRFSAERLKGVDSTLKIQPAELGDSAVYLCASSRQTGEKLFFGSGTQLSVL.

This clone showed up just a few times. The genes are TRBV27 and TRBJ2-7; TRBD1 aligns across 10 bases. CDR3 length equals 15 residues. CDR1 is MNHEY and CDR2 is SMNVEV in the germline V gene (reference sequence). Trimming cost V 5 bases and J 2 bases; bases outside gene matches: 6. The CDR3 DNA follows: TGTGCCAGCAGTCCCTCAGACAGGGGGCCCTACGAGCAGTACTTC. This sequence encodes CASSPSDRGPYEQYF.

The chain carries TRBV11-3 and TRBJ2-6, with 9 bases that match TRBD2. V shed 1 base, J shed 2 bases, and the junction held 12 bases outside the gene matches. The CDR3 is made up of 20 amino acids. Germline V gives CDR1 SGHNT, CDR2 YENEEA. As DNA, the CDR3 is TGTGCCAGCAGCTTAGTTGCCTTAGCGGGGGAGTTTACTGGGGCCAACGTCCTGACTTTC. Encoded protein: CASSLVALAGEFTGANVLTF.

The genes are TRBV27 and TRBJ2-2; 9 nucleotides align to TRBD1. The CDR3 length is 14 residues. V shed 7 bases, J shed 4 bases, and the junction held 4 bases outside the gene matches. The germline V gene has CDR1 MNHEY and CDR2 SMNVEV (reference sequence). As DNA, the CDR3 is TGTGCCAGCAAAATGACAGGGGGCACCGGGGAGCTGTTTTTT. It yields the protein CASKMTGGTGELFF.